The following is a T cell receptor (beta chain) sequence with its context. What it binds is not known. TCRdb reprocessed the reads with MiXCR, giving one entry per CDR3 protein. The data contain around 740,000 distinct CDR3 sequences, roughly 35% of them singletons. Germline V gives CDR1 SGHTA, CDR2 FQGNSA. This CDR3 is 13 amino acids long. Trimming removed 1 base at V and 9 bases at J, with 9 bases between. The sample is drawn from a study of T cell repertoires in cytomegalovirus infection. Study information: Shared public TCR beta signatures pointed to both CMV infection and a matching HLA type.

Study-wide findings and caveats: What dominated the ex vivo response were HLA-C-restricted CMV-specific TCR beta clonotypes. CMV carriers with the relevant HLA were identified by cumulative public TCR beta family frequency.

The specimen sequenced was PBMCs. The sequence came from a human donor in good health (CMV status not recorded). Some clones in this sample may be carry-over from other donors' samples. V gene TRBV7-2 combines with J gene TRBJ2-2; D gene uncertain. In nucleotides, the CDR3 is TGTGCCAGCAGCTTAGGGGTGGCGAGGGAGCTGTTTTTT. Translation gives CASSLGVARELFF.